This T cell receptor beta chain was recovered during a study of control samples from healthy donors and cancer patients. Sequencing used immunoSEQ multiplex PCR; TCRdb keeps in-frame clones, though not all of them. The repertoire has 160,000 or so clones, around 94% of them found once; the top ten carry 11% to 15%. The CDR3 runs to 13 residues. V lost 1 base and J lost 3, with 7 bases in between. The germline V gene has CDR1 LGHDT and CDR2 YNNKEL (reference sequence). This chain joins TRBV3-1 (or the pseudogene TRBV3-2) and TRBJ2-7; the D gene is possibly TRBD2 (5 bases). Source material: PBMCs. This sequence was found in a man between 60 and 75 years old with colorectal cancer. CDR3 sequence: CASSQAGGYEQYF. The CDR3 region has the DNA TGTGCCAGCAGCCAAGCCGGAGGCTACGAGCAGTACTTC.